The 10 T cell receptor beta chains reported below all come from one sample, sequenced in a study of immune evolution from preneoplasia to lung adenocarcinoma. The method was immunoSEQ multiplex PCR; TCRdb's version includes in-frame clones alone and lacks a portion of them. This table has approximately 3,600 clones, roughly 77% appearing once. The sample was FFPE adjacent normal lung tissue. The source of these receptors is a person aged 55-80 years with lung adenocarcinoma.

V gene TRBV28 combines with J gene TRBJ1-2; 9 nucleotides align to TRBD1. Germline V gene lookup returns CDR1 MDHEN and CDR2 SYDVKM. The CDR3 extends over 14 amino acids. The V segment lost 5 bases and the J segment 4 bases; nucleotides outside the gene matches: 5. The CDR3 DNA sequence: TGTGCCAGCAGTAACAGGGGGCGCGGCTATGGCTACACCTTC. Its protein product is CASSNRGRGYGYTF.

CDR3 in amino acids: CASSAGDKTSGRPTGELFF. The CDR3 DNA reads as TGTGCCAGCAGCGCCGGGGACAAGACTAGCGGGAGACCCACCGGGGAGCTGTTTTTT. This chain connects TRBV9 to TRBJ2-2, with TRBD2 matching over 12 bases. Trimming removed 3 bases from V and 4 bases from J; junction bases left unmatched: 13. This CDR3 spans 19 amino acids. Germline CDR1 and CDR2: SGDLS and YYNGEE.

As for this clone: A much bigger clone sits one base away, suggesting this may be a read error. Other DNA sequences from this sample encode an identical CDR3 as well. This chain connects TRBV5-4 to TRBJ1-4; a possible D gene is TRBD1 (6 bases). The CDR3 is 17 residues long. The germline CDR1 and CDR2 sequences are SGHNT and YYREEE (reference sequence). Written as DNA, the CDR3 is TGTGCCAGCAGCTTGGAGCCCCGACAGGCGCAAAATGAAAAACTATTTTTT. Translating it yields CASSLEPRQAQNEKLFF.

The chain has TRBV9 and TRBJ2-7; D is unresolved. The V gene lost 3 bases and the J gene lost 0 bases, with 7 bases spanning the gap. The CDR3 length is 13 residues. Germline V gene lookup returns CDR1 SGDLS and CDR2 YYNGEE. The CDR3 nucleotides read TGTGCCAGCAGCGGGCCAAGCTCCTACGAGCAGTACTTC. Its protein product is CASSGPSSYEQYF. The whole variable domain, filled in from reference TRBV9 and TRBJ2-7, reads DSGVTQTPKHLITATGQRVTLRCSPRSGDLSVYWYQQSLDQGLQFLIQYYNGEERAKGNILERFSAQQFPDLHSELNLSSLELGDSALYFCASSGPSSYEQYFGPGTRLTVT.

V is TRBV27 and J is TRBJ2-1; 10 bases agree with TRBD2. Germline CDR1 is MNHEY and CDR2 is SMNVEV (reference sequence). After removal of 6 bases from V and 6 bases from J, the junction contained 8 bases not matched to a gene. The CDR3 sequence is 15 residues long. The CDR3 DNA sequence: TGTGCCAGCAGCGAACTACTAGCGGGACGCAATGAGCAGTTCTTC. Its translation is CASSELLAGRNEQFF.

This clone was seen a few times. Here the CDR3 DNA reads TGTGCCAGCAGCTTAGGGGGGCCTGGAAACACCATATATTTT. Protein sequence: CASSLGGPGNTIYF. The chain couples TRBV7-3 to TRBJ1-3; possible D gene TRBD1, 6 bases. Germline values: CDR1 SGHTA, CDR2 FQGTGA. V lost 2 bases and J lost 2, with 7 bases in between. This CDR3 contains 14 residues.

The genes are TRBV4-2 and TRBJ2-4, with D possibly TRBD2 on 5 matching bases. V lost 3 bases and J lost 3, with 9 bases in between. The CDR3 covers 14 residues. CDR1 is LGHNA, CDR2 YNFKEQ, per germline. CDR3 bases: TGTGCCAGCAGCCAGGCCGGGGACAAAAACATTCAGTACTTC. As protein: CASSQAGDKNIQYF.

In its sample, this clone is large. The V and J genes are TRBV9 and TRBJ2-1, with 10 positions matching TRBD2. Germline lookup yields CDR1 SGDLS and CDR2 YYNGEE. The CDR3 has 16 amino acids. The J segment lost 7 bases and the V segment lost 4 bases, leaving 11 bases of the junction unmatched. Here the CDR3 DNA reads TGTGCCAGCAGCTCACGGACTAGCGGAACGAAGAATGAGCAGTTCTTC. Its translation: CASSSRTSGTKNEQFF.

The chain recombines TRBV27 with TRBJ2-1, with 9 bases identical to TRBD1. V lost 5 bases to trimming and J lost 5 bases; unmatched junction nucleotides: 4. The CDR3 runs 14 residues. Per the germline V gene, CDR1 is MNHEY and CDR2 is SMNVEV (reference sequence). The CDR3 bases are TGTGCCAGCAGTCGACAGGGGGGGGACAATGAGCAGTTCTTC. Protein product: CASSRQGGDNEQFF.

This clone was detected once. This rearrangement joins TRBV2 to TRBJ1-5; weak D call: TRBD1 (5 bases). This CDR3 comprises 14 residues. V was trimmed by 6 bases and J by 7 bases, leaving 16 bases between them. Germline V lookup: CDR1 SNHLY, CDR2 FYNNEI. CDR3 DNA sequence: TGTGCCAGCAGCCAGGACACATCTAGGCAGCCCCAGCATTTT. This codes for CASSQDTSRQPQHF.